This T cell receptor (beta chain) was captured in a study of blood T cell repertoires in COVID-19. In the study overall: COVID-19 samples collected from the United States, Italy and Spain covered acute and convalescent phases.

The repertoire was sequenced with immunoSEQ multiplex PCR; TCRdb's copy has only in-frame clones and lacks some. The profile shows approximately 180,000 clones, almost 80% of them singletons. CDR3 length: 14 amino acids. The germline V and J ends were trimmed by 1 base and 4 bases, with 10 bases remaining between them. CDR1 and CDR2 (germline): ENHRY, SYGVKD. Study members were between roughly 18 and 89 years old and lived in some 26 US regions. Clinical history reported by participants formed the basis on which cohorts were assigned. Material: PBMCs or T cells enriched from blood (not recorded which). This clonotype originated in a woman aged 45-60 years who had recovered from COVID-19. The V gene is TRBV10-3, the J gene TRBJ1-2, with a weak D call TRBD1 (5 bases). CDR3: CAISEYRSPYGYTF. CDR3 DNA: TGTGCCATCAGTGAGTACAGGTCACCCTATGGCTACACCTTC.